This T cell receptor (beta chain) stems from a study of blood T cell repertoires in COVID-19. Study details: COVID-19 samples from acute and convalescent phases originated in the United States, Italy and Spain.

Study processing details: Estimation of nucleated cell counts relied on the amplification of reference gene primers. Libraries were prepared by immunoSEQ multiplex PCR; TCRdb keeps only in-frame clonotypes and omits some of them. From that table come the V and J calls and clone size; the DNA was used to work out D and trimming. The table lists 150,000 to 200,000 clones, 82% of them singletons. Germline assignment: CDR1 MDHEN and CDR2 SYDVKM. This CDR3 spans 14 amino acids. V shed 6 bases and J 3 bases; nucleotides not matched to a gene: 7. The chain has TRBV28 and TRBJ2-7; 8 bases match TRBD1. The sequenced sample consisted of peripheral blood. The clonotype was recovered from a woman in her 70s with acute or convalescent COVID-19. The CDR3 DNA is TGTGCCAGCAGACCCTCCGGGACAGGCTACGAGCAGTACTTC. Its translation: CASRPSGTGYEQYF. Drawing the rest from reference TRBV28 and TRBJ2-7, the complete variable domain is DVKVTQSSRYLVKRTGEKVFLECVQDMDHENMFWYRQDPGLGLRLIYFSYDVKMKEKGDIPEGYSVSREKKERFSLILESASTNQTSMYLCASRPSGTGYEQYFGPGTRLTVT.